The sample holds a few counts of the clone carrying this T cell receptor beta chain. Its specificity is unknown. 5'RACE with constant-segment primers yielded barcoded, UMI-tagged TCR alpha and TCR beta cDNA libraries. In TCRdb, the 5' RACE reads were re-called with MiXCR into one record per CDR3 protein. Of about 430,000 distinct CDR3 sequences in the sample, approximately 18% were seen once. The source of the sample is a study of T-cell memory formation after mild COVID-19. The CDR3 contains 14 residues. The V and J ends lost 7 bases and 7 bases, in that order; junction bases with no gene match: 9. Findings and limits, study-wide: Shrinking CD4+ clones were chiefly CM and EM; CD8+ ones were chiefly EMRA. Clones that contracted from day 15 to 85 were balanced CD4/CD8, while later expanders leaned CD4+.

This rearrangement joins TRBV12-3 or TRBV12-4 to TRBJ1-5; 8 positions agree with TRBD1. Material for sequencing was PBMCs or a T cell subset sorted from them (not recorded which). This receptor was taken from a man younger than 35 who had mild COVID-19 (a few samples of this study predate the infection). Cell type and time point are not known. DNA of the CDR3: TGTGCCAGCATCTTAGGGACAGGCTTGCAGCCCCAGCATTTT. Amino acids: CASILGTGLQPQHF.